The 12 T cell receptor beta chains listed next were all sequenced from one sample in a study of T-cell memory formation after mild COVID-19. TCRdb reprocessed the 5' RACE reads via MiXCR and lists one record per CDR3 protein. This table has about 100,000 distinct CDR3 sequences, 18% appearing once. Sequencing was carried out using PBMCs or a T cell subset sorted from them (not recorded which). These receptors were obtained from a man aged 18 to 29 who had mild COVID-19 (a few samples of this study predate the infection). Cell type and time point are not known.

The V call is TRBV5-4, the J call TRBJ2-3, with D perhaps matching TRBD2 (6 bases). V lost 4 bases to trimming and J lost 4 bases, with 13 bases between them. Germline V gene lookup returns CDR1 SGHNT and CDR2 YYREEE (reference sequence). The CDR3 is 14 amino acids. This CDR3 is CASSIPSGADTQYF. The CDR3 DNA follows: TGTGCCAGCAGCATCCCCTCGGGGGCAGATACGCAGTATTTT.

This clonotype showed up many times. As DNA, the CDR3 is TGCGCCAGCAGCTTGCGACCGGACGTCGTCCACGAGCAGTACTTC. Residues: CASSLRPDVVHEQYF. The chain uses TRBV5-1 and TRBJ2-7; D remains ambiguous. The V end lost 1 base, the J end lost 5 bases, and 16 bases lay between the germline ends. CDR1 and CDR2 (germline): SGHRS, YFSETQ. This CDR3 is 15 amino acids long.

In its sample, this clonotype was seen a few times. The rearrangement uses TRBV20-1 and TRBJ2-7; no definite D call. This CDR3 is 11 amino acids long. CDR1 DFQATT and CDR2 SNEGSKA come from the germline V gene (reference sequence). With 4 bases removed from V and 3 bases from J, the gap between germline ends came to 7 bases. Here the CDR3 reads CSATGNYEQYF. CDR3 coding DNA: TGCAGTGCTACAGGAAACTACGAGCAGTACTTC.

The genes are TRBV4-3 and TRBJ2-7; D perhaps matches TRBD2 (6 bases). Between the trimmed V and J ends, which lost 0 bases and 0 bases, there was a span of 6 bases. This CDR3 contains 14 residues. Germline assignment: CDR1 LGHNA and CDR2 YSLEER. The CDR3: CASSQDSGSYEQYF. The CDR3 region has the DNA TGCGCCAGCAGCCAAGATAGCGGCTCCTACGAGCAGTACTTC.

In its sample, this clonotype was seen a few times. The junction departs from germline at one end; a sequencing error may be responsible. V gene TRBV5-1 combines with J gene TRBJ2-1, with a possible D match to TRBD2 (6 bases). In germline, CDR1 is SGHRS, CDR2 YFSETQ. The CDR3 covers 11 residues. CDR3 sequence: CASSHSTSGIF. Here the CDR3 DNA reads TGCGCCAGCAGCCACTCGACTAGTGGGATCTTC.

The sample holds a few counts of this clonotype. The gene calls are TRBV11-1 and TRBJ2-5; no definite D call. Per the germline V gene, CDR1 is SGHAT and CDR2 is FQDESV (reference sequence). The CDR3 runs 14 residues. The V and J ends lost 0 bases and 5 bases respectively, with 10 bases between them. CDR3 loop: CASSLALGYETQYF. CDR3 sequence (DNA): TGTGCCAGCAGCTTAGCCCTAGGGTACGAGACCCAGTACTTC.

Only a few counts were recorded for this clonotype. The J gene is TRBJ2-7, the V gene TRBV6-1; D gene uncertain. V lost 3 bases to trimming and J lost 4 bases, with 13 bases between them. The germline CDR1 and CDR2 sequences are MNHNS and SASEGT. The CDR3 has 14 amino acids. The CDR3 is CASSEAPRRYEQYF. CDR3 nucleotide sequence: TGTGCCAGCAGTGAGGCACCTCGAAGGTACGAGCAGTACTTC.

The rearrangement links TRBV20-1 to TRBJ1-1, with D tentatively TRBD1 (5 bases). V was cut by 3 bases and J by 1 base, with 6 bases left in between. CDR3 size: 12 residues. Germline loops: CDR1 DFQATT, CDR2 SNEGSKA (reference sequence). The CDR3 DNA follows: TGCAGTGCTAGCCAGGGGAACACTGAAGCTTTCTTT. Translating gives CSASQGNTEAFF.

This clonotype occurred a few times. V usage is TRBV5-1 and J usage is TRBJ2-4, with 8 bases that match TRBD1. Per the germline V gene, CDR1 is SGHRS and CDR2 is YFSETQ. J lost 9 bases, V lost 2 bases, and 13 bases had no gene match. This CDR3 region has 16 residues. The CDR3 DNA sequence: TGCGCCAGCAGCTTCACCCAGGGGGCGCCGGAAAGCATTCAGTACTTC. Translation: CASSFTQGAPESIQYF.

This clonotype was counted between two and nine times. This sequence joins TRBV6-6 and TRBJ2-3; 7 bases align to TRBD2. V shed 6 bases and J 0 bases; nucleotides not matched to a gene: 6. The CDR3 is made up of 15 amino acids. Germline V gene sequence: CDR1 MNHNY, CDR2 SVGAGI (reference sequence). The CDR3 is CASSPLAASTDTQYF. In DNA form, the CDR3 reads TGTGCCAGCAGCCCTCTAGCGGCTAGCACAGATACGCAGTATTTT.

The chain has TRBV5-1 and TRBJ2-3, with D tentatively TRBD1 (6 bases). Trimming cost V 1 base and J 6 bases, with 18 bases left between them. CDR3 length: 16 amino acids. CDR1 and CDR2 from the germline V gene are SGHRS and YFSETQ. CDR3 residues: CASSLNSGHRIDTQYF. CDR3 nucleotides: TGCGCCAGCAGCTTGAACTCGGGACACCGCATTGATACGCAGTATTTT.

The CDR3 nucleotides are TGTGCCAGCAGTTACGGCATAACAGGCTACTCTGGAAACACCATATATTTT. This translates into CASSYGITGYSGNTIYF. The chain carries TRBV6-5 and TRBJ1-3, with D maybe TRBD1 (5 bases). Germline V CDR1 and CDR2: MNHEY, SVGAGI. The CDR3 is made up of 17 amino acids. Trimming cost V 2 bases and J 0 bases, with 14 bases left between them.